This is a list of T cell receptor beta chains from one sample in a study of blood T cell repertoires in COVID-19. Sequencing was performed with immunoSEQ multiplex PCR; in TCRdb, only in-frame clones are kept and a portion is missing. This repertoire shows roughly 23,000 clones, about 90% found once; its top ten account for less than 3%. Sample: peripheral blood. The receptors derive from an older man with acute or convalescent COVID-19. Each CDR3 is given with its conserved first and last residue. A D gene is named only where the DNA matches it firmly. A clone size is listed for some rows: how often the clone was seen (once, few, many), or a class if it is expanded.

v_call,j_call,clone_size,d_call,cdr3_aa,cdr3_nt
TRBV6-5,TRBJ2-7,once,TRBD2,CASTPGLASYEQYF,TGTGCCAGCACCCCAGGACTAGCTTCCTACGAGCAGTACTTC
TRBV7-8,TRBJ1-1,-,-,CASSDRRQDLSTEAFF,TGTGCCAGCAGCGACCGGAGACAGGACCTCAGCACTGAAGCTTTCTTT
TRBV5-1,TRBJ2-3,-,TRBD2,CASSLGLADSTDTQYF,TGCGCCAGCAGCTTGGGACTAGCGGATAGCACAGATACGCAGTATTTT
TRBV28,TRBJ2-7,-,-,CASSLWGGYEQYF,TGTGCCAGCAGTTTATGGGGCGGGTATGAGCAGTACTTC
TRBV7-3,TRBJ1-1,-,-,CASSLKAGMNTEAFF,TGTGCCAGCAGCTTAAAGGCGGGAATGAACACTGAAGCTTTCTTT
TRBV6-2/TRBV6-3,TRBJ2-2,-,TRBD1,CASSSGQGNTGELFF,TGTGCCAGCAGCTCCGGACAGGGCAACACCGGGGAGCTGTTTTTT
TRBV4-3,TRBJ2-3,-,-,CASSQARVGVTDTQYF,TGCGCCAGCAGCCAAGCCCGTGTAGGAGTCACAGATACGCAGTATTTT
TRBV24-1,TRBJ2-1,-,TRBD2,CATSDWTSGGYNEQFF,TGTGCCACCAGTGATTGGACTAGCGGGGGGTACAATGAGCAGTTCTTC
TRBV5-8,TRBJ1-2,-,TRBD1,CASSFQRQGAYGYTF,TGTGCCAGCAGCTTCCAGAGACAGGGCGCCTATGGCTACACCTTC
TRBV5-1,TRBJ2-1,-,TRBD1,CASSRDRGANEQFF,TGCGCCAGCAGCAGGGACAGGGGGGCCAATGAGCAGTTCTTC
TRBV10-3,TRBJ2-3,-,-,CAISDRVMDTQYF,TGTGCCATCAGTGACAGGGTAATGGATACGCAGTATTTT
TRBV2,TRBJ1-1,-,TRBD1,CASSEARDRPNTEAFF,TGTGCCAGCAGTGAAGCGAGGGACAGACCGAACACTGAAGCTTTCTTT
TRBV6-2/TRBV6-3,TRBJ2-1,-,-,CASSFSRRPYNEQFF,TGTGCCAGCAGTTTCTCGCGGCGGCCCTACAATGAGCAGTTCTTC